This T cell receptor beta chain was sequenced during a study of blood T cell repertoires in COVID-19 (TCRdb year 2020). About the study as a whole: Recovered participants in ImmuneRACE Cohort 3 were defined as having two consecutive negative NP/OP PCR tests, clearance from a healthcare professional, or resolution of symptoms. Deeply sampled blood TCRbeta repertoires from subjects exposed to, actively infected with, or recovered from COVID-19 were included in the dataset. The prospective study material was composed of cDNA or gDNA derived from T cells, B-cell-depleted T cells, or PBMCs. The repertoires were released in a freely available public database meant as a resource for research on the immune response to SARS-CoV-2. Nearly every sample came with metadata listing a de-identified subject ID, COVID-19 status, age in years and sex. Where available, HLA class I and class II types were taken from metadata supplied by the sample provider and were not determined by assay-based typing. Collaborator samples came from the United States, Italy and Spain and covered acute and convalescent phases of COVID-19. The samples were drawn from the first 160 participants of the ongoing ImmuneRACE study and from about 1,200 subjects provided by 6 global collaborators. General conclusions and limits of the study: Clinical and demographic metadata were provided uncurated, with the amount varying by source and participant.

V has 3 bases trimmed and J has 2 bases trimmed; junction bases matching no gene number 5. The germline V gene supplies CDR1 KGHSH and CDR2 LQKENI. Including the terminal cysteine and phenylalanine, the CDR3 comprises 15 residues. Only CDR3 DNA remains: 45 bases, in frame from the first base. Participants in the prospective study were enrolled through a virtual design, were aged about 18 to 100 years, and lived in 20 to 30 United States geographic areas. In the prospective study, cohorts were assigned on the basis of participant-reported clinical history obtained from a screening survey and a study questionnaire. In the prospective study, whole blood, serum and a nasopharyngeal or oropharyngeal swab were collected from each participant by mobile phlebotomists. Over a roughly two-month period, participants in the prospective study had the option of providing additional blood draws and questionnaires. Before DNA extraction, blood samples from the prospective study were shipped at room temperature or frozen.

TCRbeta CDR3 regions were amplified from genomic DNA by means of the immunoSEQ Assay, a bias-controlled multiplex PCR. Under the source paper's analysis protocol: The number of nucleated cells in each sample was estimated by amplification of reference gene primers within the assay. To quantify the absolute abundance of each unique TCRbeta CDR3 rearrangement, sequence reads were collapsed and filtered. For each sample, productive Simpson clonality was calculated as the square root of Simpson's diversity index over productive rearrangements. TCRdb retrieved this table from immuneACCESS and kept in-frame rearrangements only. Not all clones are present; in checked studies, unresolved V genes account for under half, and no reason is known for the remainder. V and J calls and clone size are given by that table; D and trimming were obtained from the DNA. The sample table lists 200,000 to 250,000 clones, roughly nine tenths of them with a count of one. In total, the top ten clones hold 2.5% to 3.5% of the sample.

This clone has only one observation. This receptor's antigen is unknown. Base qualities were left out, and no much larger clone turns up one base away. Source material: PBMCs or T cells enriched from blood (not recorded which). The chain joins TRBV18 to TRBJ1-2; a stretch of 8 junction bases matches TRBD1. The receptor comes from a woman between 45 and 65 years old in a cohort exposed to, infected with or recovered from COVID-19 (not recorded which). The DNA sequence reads TGTGCCAGCTCACCCGGGACAGGTCAAAACTATGGCTACACCTTC. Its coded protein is CASSPGTGQNYGYTF.